This T cell receptor (beta chain) was sequenced during a study of T cells in localized non-small cell lung cancer. The repertoire was sequenced with immunoSEQ multiplex PCR; TCRdb's copy has only in-frame clones and lacks some. The sample lists tens of thousands of clones, 80% to 90% occurring once. V lost 4 bases and J 2 bases, leaving 12 bases between the germline ends. The CDR3 sequence is 16 residues long. Germline assignment: CDR1 SGHDN and CDR2 FVKESK. This TCR was recovered from a man between 40 and 75 years old with stage I squamous cell lung carcinoma. The specimen was peripheral blood, collected before any cancer treatment. The chain combines TRBV14 with TRBJ2-6, with D perhaps matching TRBD1 (5 bases). CDR3 coding DNA: TGTGCCAGCAGCCCCCAGACAGTTCCTGGGGCCAACGTCCTGACTTTC. It codes for CASSPQTVPGANVLTF.